This entry lists 27 T cell receptor beta chains sequenced from one sample in a study of Graves' ophthalmopathy and Graves' hyperthyroidism (dated by TCRdb to the late 2010s). TCRdb names Illumina HiSeq 2000 as the instrument used. TCR beta CDR3 regions were amplified from RNA transcripts for repertoire sequencing. The first round of RT-PCR was done with HTBI primers and the Qiagen OneStep RT-PCR kit, and was followed by a second round of multiplex PCR, then size selection and purification. TCRdb reanalyzed the raw reads on its own, using fastp at Q25 for trimming and MiXCR for clone calling, and kept in-frame beta chains. For every CDR3 protein sequence, its rows merge into one entry that carries the most common genes and DNA. The sample records approximately 210,000 distinct CDR3 sequences, 20% to 25% of which are singletons. Roughly 39% of the sample belongs to the ten largest clones. Sequences were obtained from peripheral blood. The receptors stem from a woman in her 50s with Graves' ophthalmopathy. Donor details come from another sample of the same person, matched by shared clones.

There are many counts of this clonotype. This rearrangement joins TRBV19 to TRBJ1-1; TRBD1 is a possible D gene (5 bases). This CDR3 is 14 amino acids long. Trimming took off 6 bases at V and 0 bases at J, with 11 bases between the two ends. CDR1 LNHDA and CDR2 SQIVND come from the germline V gene (reference sequence). The CDR3 DNA reads TGTGCCAGTAGAAGGGGCGGCTTGAACACTGAAGCTTTCTTT. Amino acids: CASRRGGLNTEAFF.

This clonotype was seen repeatedly, ten times or more. The chain links TRBV12-3 or TRBV12-4 to TRBJ1-2; unclear D gene. The germline V and J ends were trimmed by 7 bases and 8 bases, with 20 bases remaining between them. The CDR3 loop spans 14 amino acids. The DNA for the CDR3 is TGTGCCAGCACCCCTCTCCGGGTCCTCGGGGGCTACACCTTC. Translated: CASTPLRVLGGYTF.

The rearrangement uses TRBV12-3 or TRBV12-4 and TRBJ1-5; D uncertain. Trimming took off 4 bases at V and 5 bases at J, with 9 bases between the two ends. The CDR3 extends over 13 amino acids. The CDR3 loop is CASSSTTDQPQHF. Written as DNA, the CDR3 is TGTGCCAGCAGTTCCACCACAGATCAGCCCCAGCATTTT.

This clonotype was picked up many times. V gene TRBV2 combines with J gene TRBJ1-5; D is perhaps TRBD1 (6 bases). From germline, CDR1 is SNHLY and CDR2 FYNNEI. V shed 2 bases and J shed 1 base, with 12 bases lying between them. This CDR3 is built from 16 residues. The CDR3 loop is CASSEFAGVSNQPQHF. The CDR3 DNA reads TGTGCCAGCAGTGAATTTGCAGGGGTAAGCAATCAGCCCCAGCATTTT.

The table lists this clonotype with many counts. The gene calls are TRBV13 and TRBJ2-7, with a weak D call TRBD1 (5 bases). CDR1 is PRHDT and CDR2 is FYEKMQ in the germline V gene (reference sequence). With 8 bases removed from V and 0 bases from J, the gap between germline ends came to 14 bases. CDR3 length: 14 amino acids. Written as DNA, the CDR3 is TGTGCCAGCTGCCCCTGGGGCGGCTCCTACGAGCAGTACTTC. Amino acids: CASCPWGGSYEQYF.

This clonotype has a count of ten or more. The chain uses TRBV28 and TRBJ1-2; no clear D gene. V was cut by 5 bases and J by 2 bases, with 6 bases left in between. This CDR3 spans 12 amino acids. CDR1 is MDHEN, CDR2 SYDVKM, per germline. The CDR3 DNA reads as TGTGCCAGCAGTCGGCCAAACTATGGCTACACCTTC. Translating gives CASSRPNYGYTF.

The sample holds many counts of this clonotype. J is TRBJ1-1 and V is TRBV2, with D unclear. CDR3 length: 12 residues. The germline V and J ends were trimmed by 5 bases and 1 base, with 5 bases remaining between them. Germline lookup yields CDR1 SNHLY and CDR2 FYNNEI. Written as DNA, the CDR3 is TGTGCCAGCAGTCAACCGAACACTGAAGCTTTCTTT. Translating it yields CASSQPNTEAFF.

The chain recombines TRBV10-2 with TRBJ2-5, with no clear D. The CDR3 length is 15 residues. The ends were cut back, 5 bases at V and 3 bases at J, with 16 bases in the middle. CDR1 WSHSY and CDR2 SAAADI come from the germline V gene. CDR3 DNA sequence: TGCGCCAGCAGTCCAGCCTCCCGCGCCAAAGAGACCCAGTACTTC. Protein: CASSPASRAKETQYF.

This clonotype has only a few counts. This chain links TRBV18 with TRBJ1-1, with 7 bases lining up with TRBD1. The ends lost 6 bases at V and 5 bases at J; junction bases unmatched: 3. The CDR3 length is 12 residues. Germline assignment: CDR1 KGHSH and CDR2 LQKENI. The CDR3 here is CASSQGQTEAFF. Written as DNA, the CDR3 is TGTGCCAGCTCCCAGGGACAGACTGAAGCTTTCTTT.

This clonotype was recorded many times. The CDR3 loop is CASSLGSGAMETQYF. DNA for the CDR3: TGTGCCAGCAGCTTAGGGTCGGGGGCAATGGAGACCCAGTACTTC. The chain couples TRBV11-2 to TRBJ2-5; D may be TRBD1 or TRBD2 (6 bases each). The ends were cut back, 1 base at V and 5 bases at J, with 14 bases in the middle. Germline loops: CDR1 SGHAT, CDR2 FQNNGV. CDR3 length equals 15 residues. Full variable domain (outside the CDR3, taken from reference TRBV11-2 and TRBJ2-5): EAGVAQSPRYKIIEKRQSVAFWCNPISGHATLYWYQQILGQGPKLLIQFQNNGVVDDSQLPKDRFSAERLKGVDSTLKIQPAKLEDSAVYLCASSLGSGAMETQYFGPGTRLLVL.

This clonotype was counted ten times or more. The chain uses TRBV7-3 and TRBJ2-2, with D maybe TRBD2 (6 bases). The V gene's germline CDR1 is SGHTA and CDR2 FQGTGA. CDR3 length equals 12 residues. V was clipped by 5 bases and J by 6 bases, with 7 bases between them. DNA of the CDR3: TGTGCCAGCAGCGCGGGGTCCGGGGAGCTGTTTTTT. It translates to CASSAGSGELFF.

J is TRBJ2-2 and V is TRBV6-2 or TRBV6-3; the match to TRBD2 covers 10 bases. The CDR3 loop spans 18 amino acids. CDR1 is MNHEY, CDR2 SVGEGT, per germline. V trimming: 0 bases; J trimming: 4 bases; junction bases outside the gene matches: 8. Written as DNA, the CDR3 is TGTGCCAGCAGTTACTCTCTAGCGGGAGTCTCAACCACCGGGGAGCTGTTTTTT. Its protein product is CASSYSLAGVSTTGELFF.

J is TRBJ2-5 and V is TRBV5-4, with D possibly matching TRBD2 (6 bases). Looked up from germline, CDR1 is SGHNT and CDR2 is YYREEE (reference sequence). The V gene lost 4 bases and the J gene lost 2 bases, with 15 bases spanning the gap. There are 15 residues in the CDR3. CDR3 DNA sequence: TGTGCCAGCAGCCCGGGGACTGCCCCTCAAGAGACCCAGTACTTC. Protein product: CASSPGTAPQETQYF.

The sample holds many counts of this clonotype. The chain joins TRBV27 to TRBJ1-2; D gene ambiguous. Germline CDR1 MNHEY, CDR2 SMNVEV (reference sequence). The CDR3 sequence is 14 residues long. Deletions cut 3 bases from V and 7 bases from J, with 15 bases between. The CDR3 loop reads CASSFGRGLGGYTF. CDR3 coding DNA: TGTGCCAGCAGTTTCGGTCGAGGGCTGGGTGGCTACACCTTC.

This clonotype was seen many times. The V and J genes are TRBV5-1 and TRBJ1-3; perhaps TRBD1 as D (6 bases). Germline V gene sequence: CDR1 SGHRS, CDR2 YFSETQ. The V gene lost 2 bases and the J gene lost 0 bases, with 18 bases spanning the gap. The CDR3 runs to 18 residues. The DNA for the CDR3 is TGCGCCAGCAGCTTCAACCCGCCTGACAGGCCCTCTGGAAACACCATATATTTT. This translates into CASSFNPPDRPSGNTIYF.

This clonotype was seen more than once but under ten times. V usage is TRBV28 and J usage is TRBJ1-2, with D tentatively TRBD1 (5 bases). The CDR3 consists of 14 residues. CDR1 is MDHEN and CDR2 is SYDVKM in the germline V gene. Trimming left V 6 bases short and J 3 bases short, with 14 bases between. CDR3 protein: CASRQGDGYYGYTF. CDR3 nucleotides: TGTGCCAGCAGGCAAGGGGACGGCTACTATGGCTACACCTTC.

This clonotype was seen at least ten times. In DNA, the CDR3 is TGTGCCAGCAGCACAGGGGGCGATCAGCCCCAGCATTTT. Protein sequence: CASSTGGDQPQHF. The V gene is TRBV12-3 or TRBV12-4, the J gene TRBJ1-5; 9 bases line up with TRBD1. Trimming took 6 bases from V and 5 from J; bases not matched to a gene: 2. There are 13 residues in the CDR3.

This clonotype was recorded at least ten times. The chain recombines TRBV27 with TRBJ2-2; 7 positions match TRBD2. Trimming cost V 3 bases and J 7 bases; bases outside gene matches: 17. The CDR3 covers 18 residues. Germline-derived CDR1 and CDR2 are MNHEY and SMNVEV (reference sequence). Written as DNA, the CDR3 is TGTGCCAGCAGTTTTACCCTAGGACGCGGGAGTTTAGGCGGGGAGCTGTTTTTT. Translation gives CASSFTLGRGSLGGELFF.

This clonotype was recorded many times. The chain links TRBV7-9 to TRBJ1-3; the D is unclear. The V end was cut by 8 bases, the J end by 5 bases, with 19 bases between. From germline, CDR1 is SEHNR and CDR2 FQNEAQ (reference sequence). The CDR3 is 15 amino acids. The DNA for the CDR3 is TGTGCCAGCCTCCCAACATCTGCCGGAAGAAACACCATATATTTT. Protein product: CASLPTSAGRNTIYF. Full variable domain (outside the CDR3, taken from reference TRBV7-9 and TRBJ1-3): DTGVSQNPRHKITKRGQNVTFRCDPISEHNRLYWYRQTLGQGPEFLTYFQNEAQLEKSRLLSDRFSAERPKGSFSTLEIQRTEQGDSAMYLCASLPTSAGRNTIYFGEGSWLTVV.

This clonotype was picked up a small number of times. The V gene is TRBV13, the J gene TRBJ1-6; the match to TRBD1 covers 8 bases. CDR3 size: 15 residues. From germline, CDR1 is PRHDT and CDR2 FYEKMQ (reference sequence). J gave up 3 bases and V 5 bases, and 3 bases lay outside the gene matches. As DNA, the CDR3 is TGTGCCAGCAGCGTACAGGGGGGCTATAATTCACCCCTCCACTTT. Translating gives CASSVQGGYNSPLHF.

In its sample, this clonotype was seen a few times. A much more abundant neighbour one base away suggests this may be a read error. The chain is built from TRBV6-1 and TRBJ2-5; a possible D gene is TRBD1 (6 bases). The CDR3 has 16 amino acids. CDR1 is MNHNS and CDR2 is SASEGT in the germline V gene. The CDR3 nucleotides read TGTGCCGGCAGTGCCCATCGCAGGGGAAACCAAGAGACCCAGTACTTC. Translated: CAGSAHRRGNQETQYF.

The chain joins TRBV12-3 or TRBV12-4 to TRBJ2-2, with a possible D match to TRBD2 (6 bases). The CDR3 sequence is 12 residues long. Trimming removed 7 bases at V and 6 bases at J, with 9 bases between. The CDR3 spells CASNSGAGELFF. The CDR3 DNA reads TGTGCCAGCAACTCGGGAGCCGGGGAGCTGTTTTTT.

This clonotype was counted ten times or more. J is TRBJ2-7 and V is TRBV15, with 7 bases matching TRBD1. Losses at the gene ends were 0 bases for V and 2 bases for J; bases not matched to a gene: 4. This CDR3 is built from 15 residues. Germline loops: CDR1 LNHNV, CDR2 YYDKDF (reference sequence). The CDR3 region has the DNA TGTGCCACCAGCAGAGATCTAGACAGGGCCTACGAGCAGTACTTC. It encodes CATSRDLDRAYEQYF. The full variable domain, rest sourced from reference TRBV15 and TRBJ2-7, is DAMVIQNPRYQVTQFGKPVTLSCSQTLNHNVMYWYQQKSSQAPKLLFHYYDKDFNNEADTPDNFQSRRPNTSFCFLDIRSPGLGDTAMYLCATSRDLDRAYEQYFGPGTRLTVT.

The chain links TRBV2 to TRBJ1-5; D may be TRBD1 (5 bases). V gave up 6 bases and J gave up 3 bases, with 12 bases separating them. Looked up from germline, CDR1 is SNHLY and CDR2 is FYNNEI. The CDR3 is 14 residues long. The CDR3 region is CASSRVSDNQPQHF. CDR3 in DNA: TGTGCCAGCAGCAGGGTATCCGACAATCAGCCCCAGCATTTT.

The chain couples TRBV11-2 to TRBJ2-7; D is possibly TRBD2 (6 bases). This CDR3 is 15 amino acids long. V lost 0 bases and J 2 bases, leaving 11 bases between the germline ends. Germline CDR1 is SGHAT and CDR2 is FQNNGV. The CDR3 region has the DNA TGTGCCAGCAGCTTAGAGGGACTGGACCCCTACGAGCAGTACTTC. Translating it yields CASSLEGLDPYEQYF. The full variable domain, rest sourced from reference TRBV11-2 and TRBJ2-7, is EAGVAQSPRYKIIEKRQSVAFWCNPISGHATLYWYQQILGQGPKLLIQFQNNGVVDDSQLPKDRFSAERLKGVDSTLKIQPAKLEDSAVYLCASSLEGLDPYEQYFGPGTRLTVT.

There are many counts of this clonotype. V usage is TRBV30 and J usage is TRBJ1-2, with D possibly TRBD1 on 5 matching bases. In germline, CDR1 is GTSNPN, CDR2 SVGIG (reference sequence). The length of the CDR3 is 14 residues. Between the trimmed V and J ends, which lost 3 bases and 6 bases, there was a span of 17 bases. The DNA of the CDR3 is TGTGCCTGGAGGTTCCAGGGAGGTGGGCATGGCTACACCTTC. Its translation is CAWRFQGGGHGYTF.

This clonotype was picked up many times. The genes are TRBV30 and TRBJ2-7; D is perhaps TRBD1 or TRBD2 (5 bases each). The CDR3 length is 12 residues. V lost 0 bases and J lost 11, with 14 bases in between. Germline loops: CDR1 GTSNPN, CDR2 SVGIG (reference sequence). The DNA for the CDR3 is TGTGCCTGGAGTGTACTGAGAGGGGATAAGTACTTC. Protein product: CAWSVLRGDKYF.